The T cell receptor (beta chain) described here comes from a study of siplizumab effects on memory and regulatory T cells. Notes on the study in general: Tregs that proliferated in siplizumab cultures did not have their suppressive function confirmed. Sequences below about 10^-5 frequency were poorly captured, and few alloreactive clones mapped to unstimulated subsets.

About this clone itself: No antigen is known for it.

Per germline, CDR1 MDHEN and CDR2 SYDVKM. The CDR3 length is 13 residues. Trimming shortened V by 4 bases and J by 2 bases, and 7 bases separated the two germline ends. Measured with immunoSEQ multiplex PCR; TCRdb has only the in-frame clones, and not every one. The profile shows nearly 85,000 clones, more than 85% of them singletons. The chain uses TRBV28 and TRBJ2-3; D is uncertain. The receptor's source is a human donor in good health. Source material: CD8+ T cells sorted from blood. This chain's CDR3 is CASSSVYTDTQYF. CDR3 coding DNA: TGTGCCAGCAGTTCCGTCTACACAGATACGCAGTATTTT.